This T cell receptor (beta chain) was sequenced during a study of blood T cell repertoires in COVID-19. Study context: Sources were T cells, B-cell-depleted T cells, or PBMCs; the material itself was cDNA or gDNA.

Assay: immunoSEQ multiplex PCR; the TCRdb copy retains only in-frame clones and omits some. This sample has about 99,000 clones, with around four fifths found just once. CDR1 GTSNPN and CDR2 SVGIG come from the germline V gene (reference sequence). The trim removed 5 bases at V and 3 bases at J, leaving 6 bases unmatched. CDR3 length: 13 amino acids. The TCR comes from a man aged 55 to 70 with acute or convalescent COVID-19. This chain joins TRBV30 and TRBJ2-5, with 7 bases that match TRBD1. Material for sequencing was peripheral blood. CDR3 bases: TGTGCCTGGGAAAGGGACAGAAAAGAGACCCAGTACTTC. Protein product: CAWERDRKETQYF.